These 7 T cell receptor beta chains share one sample of origin, sequenced in a study of CD8+ T cells in alopecia areata. Reverse transcribed after extraction, RNA yielded cDNA as the sequencing template. Data came from immunoSEQ multiplex PCR; TCRdb stores just in-frame clones and leaves some out. The data hold around 250,000 clones, with less than 80% observed a single time. The material sequenced was CD4+ T cells sorted from blood, taken at week 0. The receptors here all came from a human donor with alopecia areata.

The V and J genes are TRBV15 and TRBJ2-3; D gene uncertain. Trimming pared 0 bases from V and 2 bases from J, leaving 9 bases between. CDR1 and CDR2 (germline): LNHNV, YYDKDF (reference sequence). The CDR3 contains 15 residues. The CDR3 DNA follows: TGTGCCACCAGCAGAGAGGGCTCTAACACAGATACGCAGTATTTT. The encoded protein is CATSREGSNTDTQYF.

The rearrangement uses TRBV7-2 and TRBJ2-7; D unclear. This CDR3 has 14 residues. The germline CDR1 and CDR2 sequences are SGHTA and FQGNSA. The ends were cut back, 8 bases at V and 4 bases at J, with 18 bases in the middle. The CDR3 nucleotides are TGTGCCAGCGCCGGTCCCCCCGACAAGTACGAGCAGTACTTC. Translation: CASAGPPDKYEQYF.

The chain combines TRBV9 with TRBJ1-6; a possible D gene is TRBD1 (6 bases). V lost 4 bases and J lost 5, with 13 bases in between. The CDR3 sequence is 15 residues long. CDR1 SGDLS and CDR2 YYNGEE come from the germline V gene. DNA of the CDR3: TGTGCCAGCAGCAGGTCCGGGACAAATAATTCACCCCTCCACTTT. Translation gives CASSRSGTNNSPLHF.

This clone was detected only once. The chain combines TRBV30 with TRBJ2-7; D is possibly TRBD2 (5 bases). The CDR3 extends over 12 amino acids. V was shortened by 0 bases and J by 7 bases, with 10 bases between the two germline ends. Germline V gives CDR1 GTSNPN, CDR2 SVGIG (reference sequence). CDR3: CAWSVPPGEQYF. The CDR3, as DNA: TGTGCCTGGAGTGTACCCCCGGGGGAGCAGTACTTC.

This clone was detected only a few times. The V call is TRBV4-3, the J call TRBJ2-1; D is uncertain. Germline CDR1 is LGHNA and CDR2 is YSLEER. The CDR3 runs to 16 residues. Trimming stripped 0 bases from V and 4 bases from J, with 13 bases between. This CDR3 is CASSQEEGPFYNEQFF. The CDR3 DNA is TGCGCCAGCAGCCAAGAAGAAGGTCCCTTTTACAATGAGCAGTTCTTC.

This clone has only one observation. The chain has TRBV5-1 and TRBJ2-5, with 10 bases matching TRBD1. This CDR3 region has 15 residues. The germline gives CDR1 SGHRS, CDR2 YFSETQ. The ends lost 3 bases at V and 4 bases at J; junction bases unmatched: 6. Here the CDR3 reads CASSSGQGVLETQYF. The CDR3 DNA reads TGCGCCAGCAGCTCCGGACAGGGGGTTCTAGAGACCCAGTACTTC.

This clone appeared a single time. The rearrangement uses TRBV9 and TRBJ2-2, with no clear D. Germline values: CDR1 SGDLS, CDR2 YYNGEE. The CDR3 contains 15 residues. Trimming removed 0 bases from V and 0 bases from J, with 6 bases in between. The chain's CDR3 is CASSVGPTNTGELFF. CDR3 nucleotides: TGTGCCAGCAGCGTAGGTCCAACGAACACCGGGGAGCTGTTTTTT.